These 19 T cell receptor beta chains were sequenced from one sample in a study of blood T cell repertoires in COVID-19. Clones were read by immunoSEQ multiplex PCR, and TCRdb kept only the in-frame ones, dropping some. The table shows roughly 200,000 clones, with 84% occurring only once. The sequenced material came from peripheral blood. The origin of the receptors is a man aged 45-65 years with active or convalescent COVID-19.

This clone appeared once. The gene calls are TRBV19 and TRBJ2-5; D is perhaps TRBD2 (6 bases). Germline loops: CDR1 LNHDA, CDR2 SQIVND (reference sequence). The CDR3 is made up of 13 amino acids. V lost 4 bases, J lost 4 bases, and 10 bases lay in between. CDR3 nucleotides: TGTGCCAGTAGTAAGACTAGATCAGAGACCCAGTACTTC. Translating gives CASSKTRSETQYF. Full variable domain (remainder filled in from reference TRBV19 and TRBJ2-5): DGGITQSPKYLFRKEGQNVTLSCEQNLNHDAMYWYRQDPGQGLRLIYYSQIVNDFQKGDIAEGYSVSREKKESFPLTVTSAQKNPTAFYLCASSKTRSETQYFGPGTRLLVL.

The chain is built from TRBV3-1 (or the pseudogene TRBV3-2) and TRBJ2-2, with D tentatively TRBD2 (6 bases). V lost 9 bases, J lost 4 bases, and 12 bases lay in between. Germline assignment: CDR1 LGHDT and CDR2 YNNKEL (reference sequence). This CDR3 is built from 13 residues. CDR3 amino acids: CASRRGTTGELFF. The CDR3 nucleotides are TGTGCCAGTCGGAGGGGTACCACCGGGGAGCTGTTTTTT.

V is TRBV19 and J is TRBJ2-3; a weak D match, TRBD2 (6 bases). V was trimmed by 6 bases and J by 2 bases, leaving 12 bases between them. The CDR3 sequence is 14 residues long. Germline CDR1 reads LNHDA; CDR2 reads SQIVND (reference sequence). The DNA for the CDR3 is TGTGCCAGTAGCAGCGGGCCTCTCACAGATACGCAGTATTTT. Translation: CASSSGPLTDTQYF.

This clone was observed a single time. The chain carries TRBV7-3 and TRBJ2-2; 11 positions match TRBD1. The CDR3 loop spans 16 amino acids. With 5 bases clipped from V and 2 bases from J, the junction kept 4 bases outside the gene matches. CDR1 and CDR2 from the germline V gene are SGHTA and FQGTGA. The CDR3 coding sequence is TGTGCCAGCAGCGTGGGACAGGGGGTCAACACCGGGGAGCTGTTTTTT. It is translated as CASSVGQGVNTGELFF.

The CDR3 DNA is TGTGCCAGTAGTATAGATGGTGGGGGCAGGAACACTGAAGCTTTCTTT. Translated: CASSIDGGGRNTEAFF. J is TRBJ1-1 and V is TRBV19; the D gene is possibly TRBD1 (6 bases). This CDR3 has 16 residues. CDR1 is LNHDA and CDR2 is SQIVND in the germline V gene (reference sequence). The V end was cut by 0 bases, the J end by 1 base, with 12 bases between.

The chain combines TRBV4-1 with TRBJ2-1; tentatively, D is TRBD1 (5 bases). The V end was cut by 0 bases, the J end by 3 bases, with 12 bases between. Germline CDR1 MGHRA, CDR2 YSYEKL. There are 16 residues in the CDR3. CDR3 protein: CASSQDINRYYNEQFF. DNA for the CDR3: TGCGCCAGCAGCCAAGATATAAACAGGTACTACAATGAGCAGTTCTTC.

This clone was seen only once. This chain joins TRBV9 and TRBJ2-3; TRBD2 matches 14 bases. The CDR3 is 16 amino acids. Germline V gives CDR1 SGDLS, CDR2 YYNGEE. With 4 bases clipped from V and 4 bases from J, the junction kept 5 bases outside the gene matches. The CDR3 DNA reads TGTGCCAGCAGCCTGGGACTAGCGGGGGCCGCAGATACGCAGTATTTT. This codes for CASSLGLAGAADTQYF.

The rearrangement uses TRBV5-1 and TRBJ1-2; D not resolved. Per germline, CDR1 SGHRS and CDR2 YFSETQ. The V and J ends lost 1 base and 8 bases respectively, with 15 bases between them. This CDR3 is 14 amino acids long. The CDR3: CASSLQAGEEGYTF. DNA for the CDR3: TGCGCCAGCAGCTTGCAGGCCGGGGAGGAAGGCTACACCTTC.

The chain carries TRBV5-3 and TRBJ1-1; D uncertain. TRBV5-3 is an open reading frame, and its role is uncertain. This CDR3 comprises 14 residues. Trimming removed 0 bases from V and 2 bases from J, with 8 bases in between. Here the CDR3 DNA reads TGTGCCAGAAGCTTGGTGCGCAAAAACACTGAAGCTTTCTTT. Translated: CARSLVRKNTEAFF.

This chain uses TRBV19 with TRBJ1-2; weak D call: TRBD1 (5 bases). Germline loops: CDR1 LNHDA, CDR2 SQIVND (reference sequence). V was shortened by 3 bases and J by 3 bases, with 17 bases between the two germline ends. The CDR3 contains 16 residues. CDR3 sequence reads: CASSIQGTPEDYGYTF. For the CDR3, the DNA is TGTGCCAGTAGTATCCAGGGAACCCCTGAGGACTATGGCTACACCTTC.

This chain uses TRBV3-1 (or the pseudogene TRBV3-2) with TRBJ1-1; 7 nucleotides agree with TRBD1. The CDR3 runs to 17 residues. Per germline, CDR1 LGHDT and CDR2 YNNKEL (reference sequence). Germline trimming cut 0 bases from V and 5 bases from J; bases unmatched to any gene: 12. This CDR3 reads CASSQEVDGRGKTEAFF. The DNA of the CDR3 is TGTGCCAGCAGCCAAGAAGTGGACGGCAGGGGGAAAACTGAAGCTTTCTTT.

This clone came up a few times. This chain joins TRBV7-2 and TRBJ1-2, with 8 positions matching TRBD1. V lost 2 bases to trimming and J lost 7 bases; unmatched junction nucleotides: 6. Per the germline V gene, CDR1 is SGHTA and CDR2 is FQGNSA. There are 14 residues in the CDR3. The CDR3 nucleotides are TGTGCCAGCAGCTTATACGACAGGGGTGGTGGCTACACCTTC. Translating it yields CASSLYDRGGGYTF.

This clone was observed once. The chain is built from TRBV29-1 and TRBJ2-7, with 8 bases fitting TRBD2. There are 14 residues in the CDR3. CDR1 and CDR2 from the germline V gene are SQVTM and ANQGSEA. J was trimmed by 3 bases and V by 2 bases; bases with no gene match: 6. The CDR3 spells CSVERRGAHYEQYF. The DNA of the CDR3 is TGCAGCGTTGAAAGGCGGGGGGCCCACTACGAGCAGTACTTC.

The V call is TRBV19, the J call TRBJ1-1; D is undetermined. V was pared by 2 bases and J by 11 bases, with 15 bases between. Germline assignment: CDR1 LNHDA and CDR2 SQIVND (reference sequence). There are 13 residues in the CDR3. In DNA, the CDR3 is TGTGCCAGTAGTATACCGGGTCCGGGGTTGGCTTTCTTT. It yields the protein CASSIPGPGLAFF.

The V call is TRBV30, the J call TRBJ1-5; D unclear. Per the germline V gene, CDR1 is GTSNPN and CDR2 is SVGIG (reference sequence). Trimming took 0 bases from V and 7 from J, leaving 7 bases between them. The CDR3 totals 12 residues. The CDR3 is CAWSVDKQPQHF. Here the CDR3 DNA reads TGTGCCTGGAGTGTAGACAAACAGCCCCAGCATTTT.

The V and J genes are TRBV18 and TRBJ1-2; 9 bases map to TRBD1. The CDR3 covers 13 residues. Germline-derived CDR1 and CDR2 are KGHSH and LQKENI. The ends lost 4 bases at V and 6 bases at J; junction bases unmatched: 3. The CDR3 DNA sequence: TGTGCCAGCTCACTTGGGACAGGGAATGGCTACACCTTC. It specifies CASSLGTGNGYTF.

This chain links TRBV30 with TRBJ1-1; D perhaps matches TRBD1 (5 bases). Per the germline V gene, CDR1 is GTSNPN and CDR2 is SVGIG (reference sequence). CDR3 length: 15 residues. Trimming shortened V by 3 bases and J by 1 base, and 15 bases separated the two germline ends. The CDR3 spells CAWSRWGGGNTEAFF. CDR3 nucleotide sequence: TGTGCCTGGAGCCGATGGGGGGGAGGGAACACTGAAGCTTTCTTT. Full variable domain (outside the CDR3, taken from reference TRBV30 and TRBJ1-1): SQTIHQWPATLVQPVGSPLSLECTVEGTSNPNLYWYRQAAGRGLQLLFYSVGIGQISSEVPQNLSASRPQDRQFILSSKKLLLSDSGFYLCAWSRWGGGNTEAFFGQGTRLTVV.

The chain links TRBV5-6 to TRBJ2-7, with 8 bases lining up with TRBD1. Germline trimming cut 1 base from V and 7 bases from J; bases unmatched to any gene: 10. The CDR3 has 15 amino acids. Germline V CDR1 and CDR2: SGHDT, YYEEEE. CDR3 sequence: CASSLWDRPTWEQYF. CDR3 DNA: TGTGCCAGCAGCTTGTGGGACAGGCCCACGTGGGAGCAGTACTTC.

This chain uses TRBV2 with TRBJ1-4; D not resolved. V was cut by 10 bases and J by 6 bases, with 15 bases left in between. This CDR3 is built from 13 residues. Germline V gene data show CDR1 as SNHLY and CDR2 as FYNNEI. Here the CDR3 reads CATSGFGDEKLFF. CDR3 nucleotide sequence: TGTGCCACCTCGGGGTTTGGGGATGAAAAACTGTTTTTT.